The 23 T cell receptor beta chains below were found in one sample sequenced in a study of blood T cell repertoires in COVID-19. Method: immunoSEQ multiplex PCR; TCRdb's copy keeps in-frame clones and lacks some. The sample lists more than 95,000 clones; about 80% were seen once. Sequencing input: peripheral blood. The receptor set was obtained from a woman of 80 years or more with active or convalescent COVID-19.

This chain links TRBV5-5 with TRBJ2-5, with 7 nucleotides matching TRBD1. CDR1 is SGHKS, CDR2 YYEKEE, per germline (reference sequence). CDR3 length: 15 residues. Trimming at V came to 5 bases and at J to 5 bases, leaving 12 bases not matched to a gene. CDR3 residues: CASSHRGISTETQYF. For the CDR3, the DNA is TGTGCCAGCAGTCACAGGGGAATTTCGACGGAGACCCAGTACTTC.

V gene TRBV27 combines with J gene TRBJ1-1, with no clear D. The germline V gene has CDR1 MNHEY and CDR2 SMNVEV (reference sequence). The CDR3 covers 14 residues. With 4 bases removed from V and 6 bases from J, the gap between germline ends came to 15 bases. The CDR3 region has the DNA TGTGCCAGCAGTTCGCACGACACGGCCCCTGAAGCTTTCTTT. Its translation is CASSSHDTAPEAFF.

The DNA for the CDR3 is TGTGCCAGCAGACAGGGCCGGTTGGGTCAAAAACTGTTTTTT. This encodes CASRQGRLGQKLFF. The chain has TRBV6-5 and TRBJ1-4; D may be TRBD1 (6 bases). Trimming pared 6 bases from V and 9 bases from J, leaving 17 bases between. Germline V gene sequence: CDR1 MNHEY, CDR2 SVGAGI. The CDR3 is made up of 14 amino acids.

The gene calls are TRBV24-1 and TRBJ1-5; the D gene is possibly TRBD1 (5 bases). The CDR3 covers 16 residues. Trimming left V 4 bases short and J 0 bases short, with 12 bases between. CDR1 and CDR2 (germline): KGHDR, SFDVKD. The CDR3 DNA follows: TGTGCCACCAGTGAGGGGGGGACGGATAGCAATCAGCCCCAGCATTTT. This sequence encodes CATSEGGTDSNQPQHF.

The chain combines TRBV4-1 with TRBJ1-4, with TRBD1 matching 10 bases. CDR3 length equals 17 residues. The V gene's germline CDR1 is MGHRA and CDR2 YSYEKL. V gave up 1 base and J gave up 3 bases; unmatched junction bases: 5. The CDR3 nucleotides are TGCGCCAGCAGCCAAGGGACAGGGGGAGTCGCTAATGAAAAACTGTTTTTT. Protein sequence: CASSQGTGGVANEKLFF.

This clone showed up just a few times. The V gene is TRBV7-8, the J gene TRBJ2-7; 8 bases align to TRBD1. The germline V gene encodes CDR1 SGHVS and CDR2 FQNEAQ. CDR3 length: 15 amino acids. The ends lost 0 bases at V and 2 bases at J; junction bases unmatched: 3. The CDR3 reads CASSLAPGGAYEQYF. The CDR3 bases are TGTGCCAGCAGCTTAGCCCCAGGGGGCGCCTACGAGCAGTACTTC.

The chain combines TRBV19 with TRBJ1-1; 9 nucleotides match TRBD1. Germline values: CDR1 LNHDA, CDR2 SQIVND (reference sequence). The trim removed 1 base at V and 5 bases at J, leaving 5 bases unmatched. The CDR3 totals 15 residues. The CDR3 bases are TGTGCCAGTAGTATAGGGGGGACAGGGAGGACTGAAGCTTTCTTT. It yields the protein CASSIGGTGRTEAFF.

The V call is TRBV7-3, the J call TRBJ2-1; 7 bases align to TRBD2. Germline CDR1 and CDR2: SGHTA and FQGTGA. The CDR3 has 14 residues. Trimming took 1 base from V and 8 from J; bases not matched to a gene: 5. CDR3 bases: TGTGCCAGCAGCTTAAGTGCGGGAGAAGATGAGCAGTTCTTC. Protein sequence: CASSLSAGEDEQFF.

This clone was counted a single time. The chain links TRBV5-4 to TRBJ1-2, with D possibly being TRBD1 (5 bases). Looked up from germline, CDR1 is SGHNT and CDR2 is YYREEE (reference sequence). V was shortened by 4 bases and J by 2 bases, with 9 bases between the two germline ends. The CDR3 sequence is 13 residues long. In DNA form, the CDR3 reads TGTGCCAGCAGCCCTGACAGCAACTATGGCTACACCTTC. Amino acid sequence: CASSPDSNYGYTF.

The chain links TRBV3-1 (or the pseudogene TRBV3-2) to TRBJ1-2; 7 bases agree with TRBD1. The CDR3 spans 13 residues. J was trimmed by 7 bases and V by 1 base; bases with no gene match: 3. CDR1 and CDR2 from the germline V gene are LGHDT and YNNKEL (reference sequence). The CDR3 DNA reads TGTGCCAGCAGCCAAGGACAGGGAGGTGGCTACACCTTC. It encodes CASSQGQGGGYTF.

The chain recombines TRBV14 with TRBJ2-3, with D possibly matching TRBD1 (5 bases). The CDR3 runs to 16 residues. V shed 1 base and J shed 1 base, with 12 bases lying between them. CDR1 and CDR2 (germline): SGHDN, FVKESK. CDR3 region: CASSQVRGGGTDTQYF. In nucleotides, the CDR3 is TGTGCCAGCAGCCAAGTAAGGGGTGGTGGCACAGATACGCAGTATTTT.

This clone was seen just once. The V gene is TRBV28, the J gene TRBJ1-5; D gene unclear. Trimming pared 1 base from V and 12 bases from J, leaving 13 bases between. This CDR3 is 13 amino acids long. In germline, CDR1 is MDHEN, CDR2 SYDVKM. In DNA form, the CDR3 reads TGTGCCAGCAGTTTATCTGGACTAAGAAACCAGCATTTT. Protein: CASSLSGLRNQHF.

The rearrangement joins TRBV28 to TRBJ1-2, with TRBD1 as a possible D gene (6 bases). The CDR3 has 15 residues. Germline CDR1 is MDHEN and CDR2 is SYDVKM. V was trimmed by 5 bases and J by 0 bases, leaving 13 bases between them. Written as DNA, the CDR3 is TGTGCCAGCAGTGCACAGGGTCTAGCTAACTATGGCTACACCTTC. It encodes CASSAQGLANYGYTF.

The gene calls are TRBV4-2 and TRBJ1-5; 8 bases fit TRBD1. This CDR3 region has 16 residues. The J segment lost 4 bases and the V segment lost 4 bases, leaving 9 bases of the junction unmatched. CDR1 is LGHNA and CDR2 is YNFKEQ in the germline V gene. CDR3 sequence: CASSPRGQGDNQPQHF. In DNA, the CDR3 is TGTGCCAGCAGCCCCCGCGGACAGGGCGATAATCAGCCCCAGCATTTT.

The chain is built from TRBV9 and TRBJ2-2; 7 bases map to TRBD1. There are 15 residues in the CDR3. The V gene end was trimmed by 5 bases and the J gene end by 1 base; junction bases not matched to a gene: 5. CDR1 is SGDLS, CDR2 YYNGEE, per germline. The CDR3 is CASSRWTGNTGELFF. DNA of the CDR3: TGTGCCAGCAGTCGATGGACAGGGAACACCGGGGAGCTGTTTTTT.

The chain links TRBV6-5 to TRBJ1-4; TRBD1 agrees at 11 bases. This CDR3 comprises 14 residues. Per the germline V gene, CDR1 is MNHEY and CDR2 is SVGAGI. The trim removed 6 bases at V and 8 bases at J, leaving 5 bases unmatched. The CDR3 DNA reads as TGTGCCAGCAGCCGGACAGGGGGCGCCGAAAAACTGTTTTTT. Its translation is CASSRTGGAEKLFF.

The chain combines TRBV5-1 with TRBJ2-4, with unresolved D. The CDR3 loop spans 13 amino acids. Per germline, CDR1 SGHRS and CDR2 YFSETQ. V was pared by 2 bases and J by 1 base, with 4 bases between. The chain's CDR3 is CASSFEAKNIQYF. CDR3 nucleotide sequence: TGCGCCAGCAGCTTCGAGGCCAAAAACATTCAGTACTTC.

This chain links TRBV2 with TRBJ2-2; tentatively, D is TRBD2 (5 bases). Trimming removed 5 bases from V and 7 bases from J, with 11 bases in between. Germline CDR1 SNHLY, CDR2 FYNNEI. The length of the CDR3 is 13 residues. The CDR3 spells CASSPGLNGELFF. In DNA form, the CDR3 reads TGTGCCAGCAGTCCTGGACTTAACGGGGAGCTGTTTTTT.

The rearrangement uses TRBV2 and TRBJ1-1; 9 positions agree with TRBD1. The V gene end was trimmed by 2 bases and the J gene end by 1 base; junction bases not matched to a gene: 8. CDR1 is SNHLY, CDR2 FYNNEI, per germline. The CDR3 loop spans 17 amino acids. The CDR3 loop reads CASSEPGTGRRNTEAFF. DNA for the CDR3: TGTGCCAGCAGTGAACCCGGGACAGGGAGGCGGAACACTGAAGCTTTCTTT.

CDR3 nucleotides: TGTGCCAGCAGCTCGACAGGGTGGAACACTGAAGCTTTCTTT. This codes for CASSSTGWNTEAFF. The chain is built from TRBV7-2 and TRBJ1-1; 7 bases agree with TRBD1. The junction had 3 bases not matched to a gene; V was cut back by 4 bases and J by 1 base. The germline CDR1 and CDR2 sequences are SGHTA and FQGNSA. CDR3 size: 14 residues.

The CDR3 bases are TGTGCCAGCAGCTTAGCCAGGGTAGATTTAAGAGGCTACACCTTC. It yields the protein CASSLARVDLRGYTF. The chain combines TRBV7-2 with TRBJ1-2, with D perhaps TRBD1 (5 bases). The CDR3 runs to 15 residues. Looked up from germline, CDR1 is SGHTA and CDR2 is FQGNSA. Trimming pared 0 bases from V and 8 bases from J, leaving 16 bases between.

V and J are TRBV6-5 and TRBJ1-2; the match to TRBD1 covers 8 bases. Germline values: CDR1 MNHEY, CDR2 SVGAGI. The CDR3 runs 14 residues. V shed 2 bases and J 5 bases; nucleotides not matched to a gene: 4. The CDR3 coding sequence is TGTGCCAGCAGTTACGGGACAGGAGAATATGGCTACACCTTC. It translates to CASSYGTGEYGYTF.

This rearrangement joins TRBV28 to TRBJ1-4; TRBD1 matches 9 bases. The V and J ends lost 6 bases and 6 bases, in that order; junction bases with no gene match: 8. The CDR3 has 15 amino acids. Germline CDR1 MDHEN, CDR2 SYDVKM. The chain's CDR3 is CASREDRGMDEKLFF. CDR3 coding DNA: TGTGCCAGCAGGGAGGACAGGGGCATGGATGAAAAACTGTTTTTT.